A single sample gave rise to the 25 T cell receptor beta chains below, sequenced in a study of CD8 T cells in ankylosing spondylitis. TCRdb recomputed calls from the 5' RACE reads with MiXCR, one row per CDR3 protein. Of about 240,000 distinct CDR3 sequences listed, approximately 9% are singletons. Sequencing was performed on blood, either unsorted or a sorted T cell fraction (not recorded which). The receptors were gathered from a male donor with ankylosing spondylitis or in good health (not recorded which).

The chain couples TRBV25-1 to TRBJ1-3, with D maybe TRBD1 (6 bases). CDR1 MGHDK and CDR2 SYGVNS come from the germline V gene. The CDR3 covers 15 residues. Deletions cut 1 base from V and 2 bases from J, with 9 bases between. Written as DNA, the CDR3 is TGTGCCAGCAGTGAATTCGGGGGCCCTGGAAACACCATATATTTT. It translates to CASSEFGGPGNTIYF.

There are many counts of this clonotype. This sequence joins TRBV18 and TRBJ1-3, with D perhaps TRBD1 (5 bases). CDR1 KGHSH and CDR2 LQKENI come from the germline V gene. V was clipped by 3 bases and J by 0 bases, with 9 bases between them. The CDR3 contains 15 residues. In nucleotides, the CDR3 is TGTGCCAGCTCACCCTCGGGACTCTCTGGAAACACCATATATTTT. Translation: CASSPSGLSGNTIYF.

This clonotype was found many times. The chain joins TRBV5-1 to TRBJ1-2; D is uncertain. The CDR3 is made up of 14 amino acids. Germline V gene lookup returns CDR1 SGHRS and CDR2 YFSETQ. Trimming stripped 0 bases from V and 4 bases from J, with 10 bases between. The DNA of the CDR3 is TGCGCCAGCAGCTTGGCTAGCGGGATCTATGGCTACACCTTC. It codes for CASSLASGIYGYTF. The complete variable domain, with remaining parts taken from reference TRBV5-1 and TRBJ1-2, reads KAGVTQTPRYLIKTRGQQVTLSCSPISGHRSVSWYQQTPGQGLQFLFEYFSETQRNKGNFPGRFSGRQFSNSRSEMNVSTLELGDSALYLCASSLASGIYGYTFGSGTRLTVV.

The sample holds a few counts of this clonotype. The chain is built from TRBV13 and TRBJ1-1; D gene unclear. In germline, CDR1 is PRHDT, CDR2 FYEKMQ (reference sequence). CDR3 length equals 16 residues. The ends were cut back, 3 bases at V and 4 bases at J, with 18 bases in the middle. The CDR3 nucleotides read TGTGCCAGCAGCTTGTTTACTACGTTAGGTTTCACTGAAGCTTTCTTT. This codes for CASSLFTTLGFTEAFF.

This clonotype was counted many times. V is TRBV4-2 and J is TRBJ1-6; a possible D gene is TRBD1 (6 bases). Germline lookup yields CDR1 LGHNA and CDR2 YNFKEQ. The V end was cut by 0 bases, the J end by 9 bases, with 15 bases between. There are 16 residues in the CDR3. The CDR3 DNA follows: TGTGCCAGCAGCCAAGAATGGAGACAGGCGGTTTCACCCCTCCACTTT. Protein sequence: CASSQEWRQAVSPLHF.

This clonotype has a count of ten or more. The CDR3 is CSASDPRTGGNTIYF. The DNA of the CDR3 is TGCAGTGCTAGTGACCCTCGGACAGGGGGAAACACCATATATTTT. The chain recombines TRBV20-1 with TRBJ1-3; 8 bases are shared with TRBD1. The trim removed 3 bases at V and 4 bases at J, leaving 8 bases unmatched. Germline CDR1 and CDR2: DFQATT and SNEGSKA (reference sequence). There are 15 residues in the CDR3.

This clonotype was detected many times. CDR3 residues: CASSVGGRDTQYF. The DNA of the CDR3 is TGTGCCAGCAGCGTAGGGGGGAGAGATACGCAGTATTTT. The chain uses TRBV9 and TRBJ2-3; D is perhaps TRBD1 or TRBD2 (5 bases each). The germline CDR1 and CDR2 sequences are SGDLS and YYNGEE. The CDR3 extends over 13 amino acids. The germline V and J ends were trimmed by 0 bases and 5 bases, with 7 bases remaining between them.

The chain links TRBV4-2 to TRBJ2-3; 8 bases align to TRBD2. This CDR3 has 17 amino acids. CDR1 and CDR2 (germline): LGHNA, YNFKEQ. V was clipped by 4 bases and J by 0 bases; unmatched bases: 9. The CDR3 DNA is TGTGCCAGCAGCCCCCCCGGACTAGCAGAGAGCACAGATACGCAGTATTTT. Its translation: CASSPPGLAESTDTQYF.

This clonotype was found a few times. CDR3 nucleotides: TGCAGTGCTAGAGAAGGTACTAGCAATCAGCCCCAGCATTTT. It yields the protein CSAREGTSNQPQHF. This chain joins TRBV20-1 and TRBJ1-5; D is uncertain. Trimming took off 0 bases at V and 0 bases at J, with 6 bases between the two ends. Germline V gene data show CDR1 as DFQATT and CDR2 as SNEGSKA (reference sequence). The CDR3 is 14 amino acids.

This clonotype was counted at least ten times. The chain has TRBV5-4 and TRBJ2-3; no reliable D call. CDR3 length: 14 amino acids. Trimming took off 1 base at V and 1 base at J, with 7 bases between the two ends. Germline CDR1 is SGHNT and CDR2 is YYREEE (reference sequence). CDR3: CASSLLSGTDTQYF. CDR3 DNA: TGTGCCAGCAGCTTGTTATCAGGCACAGATACGCAGTATTTT.

This clonotype showed up many times. The J gene is TRBJ1-1, the V gene TRBV4-1; D is possibly TRBD1 (5 bases). Trimming removed 4 bases from V and 4 bases from J, with 13 bases in between. The CDR3 loop spans 14 amino acids. Looked up from germline, CDR1 is MGHRA and CDR2 is YSYEKL. CDR3 residues: CASSPRAGGTEAFF. CDR3 coding DNA: TGCGCCAGCAGCCCGCGTGCGGGGGGCACTGAAGCTTTCTTT.

This clonotype was counted ten times or more. The chain couples TRBV5-1 to TRBJ2-5, with 9 bases matching TRBD1. There are 12 residues in the CDR3. V trimming: 4 bases; J trimming: 8 bases; junction bases outside the gene matches: 3. Germline lookup yields CDR1 SGHRS and CDR2 YFSETQ. The CDR3 sequence: CASSQDRGTQYF. The CDR3 bases are TGCGCCAGCAGCCAGGACAGGGGAACCCAGTACTTC. Full variable domain (outside the CDR3, taken from reference TRBV5-1 and TRBJ2-5): KAGVTQTPRYLIKTRGQQVTLSCSPISGHRSVSWYQQTPGQGLQFLFEYFSETQRNKGNFPGRFSGRQFSNSRSEMNVSTLELGDSALYLCASSQDRGTQYFGPGTRLLVL.

The rearrangement links TRBV18 to TRBJ2-5; D is uncertain. Trimming took off 2 bases at V and 1 base at J, with 8 bases between the two ends. CDR3 length equals 14 residues. The germline V gene encodes CDR1 KGHSH and CDR2 LQKENI. Here the CDR3 reads CASSPRMGQETQYF. CDR3 bases: TGTGCCAGCTCACCAAGGATGGGCCAAGAGACCCAGTACTTC.

This clonotype was counted ten times or more. The genes are TRBV13 and TRBJ2-1, with unresolved D. The CDR3 consists of 16 residues. Trimming shortened V by 5 bases and J by 2 bases, and 16 bases separated the two germline ends. Germline lookup yields CDR1 PRHDT and CDR2 FYEKMQ (reference sequence). CDR3 nucleotides: TGTGCCAGCAGCGCCTCTTCAGATTCCCCCTACAATGAGCAGTTCTTC. Translated: CASSASSDSPYNEQFF.

This clonotype was detected a few times. The chain carries TRBV20-1 and TRBJ2-5, with 12 bases lining up with TRBD2. CDR1 is DFQATT, CDR2 SNEGSKA, per germline (reference sequence). With V trimmed by 4 bases and J by 5 bases, 11 bases remained unmatched. The CDR3 extends over 16 amino acids. CDR3 sequence reads: CSATSSGLAGRETQYF. The CDR3, as DNA: TGCAGTGCTACAAGCTCCGGACTAGCGGGGAGGGAGACCCAGTACTTC.

V usage is TRBV5-1 and J usage is TRBJ2-3, with 7 nucleotides matching TRBD2. Germline V lookup: CDR1 SGHRS, CDR2 YFSETQ. V lost 3 bases to trimming and J lost 1 base; unmatched junction nucleotides: 8. The CDR3 is 16 residues long. The CDR3 loop is CASSSRDYTGTDTQYF. For the CDR3, the DNA is TGCGCCAGCAGCTCCCGGGACTACACAGGCACAGATACGCAGTATTTT. Full variable domain (outside the CDR3, taken from reference TRBV5-1 and TRBJ2-3): KAGVTQTPRYLIKTRGQQVTLSCSPISGHRSVSWYQQTPGQGLQFLFEYFSETQRNKGNFPGRFSGRQFSNSRSEMNVSTLELGDSALYLCASSSRDYTGTDTQYFGPGTRLTVL.

There are many counts of this clonotype. The rearrangement uses TRBV20-1 and TRBJ2-3; D unresolved. The CDR3 has 14 amino acids. Germline CDR1 is DFQATT and CDR2 is SNEGSKA (reference sequence). Trimming stripped 0 bases from V and 7 bases from J, with 14 bases between. The CDR3, as DNA: TGCAGTGCTAGAGATCTTCTTAATGGTTATACGCAGTATTTT. This codes for CSARDLLNGYTQYF.

The table lists this clonotype with many counts. The rearrangement links TRBV11-2 to TRBJ2-1; D not certain. CDR1 is SGHAT, CDR2 FQNNGV, per germline. Trimming cost V 5 bases and J 10 bases, with 9 bases left between them. The CDR3 loop spans 11 amino acids. This CDR3 is CASSPSSEQFF. The CDR3 coding sequence is TGTGCCAGCAGCCCTTCGTCGGAGCAGTTCTTC.

This clonotype came up many times. J is TRBJ1-6 and V is TRBV12-3 or TRBV12-4, with D possibly being TRBD1 (5 bases). The CDR3 has 14 amino acids. V lost 5 bases, J lost 9 bases, and 14 bases lay in between. In nucleotides, the CDR3 is TGTGCCAGCAGTCCCGGGGGGGATAGTTCACCCCTCCACTTT. Protein product: CASSPGGDSSPLHF.

This clonotype was found a few times. V is TRBV4-2 and J is TRBJ1-2; D not resolved. In germline, CDR1 is LGHNA, CDR2 YNFKEQ. The length of the CDR3 is 16 residues. Trimming cost V 0 bases and J 1 base, with 12 bases left between them. CDR3 sequence reads: CASSQDPGSLNYGYTF. CDR3 nucleotide sequence: TGTGCCAGCAGCCAAGATCCCGGCAGTCTTAACTATGGCTACACCTTC.

This clonotype was observed many times. The rearrangement links TRBV6-5 to TRBJ2-2; the D gene is possibly TRBD1 (5 bases). Germline values: CDR1 MNHEY, CDR2 SVGAGI. The germline V and J ends were trimmed by 0 bases and 1 base, with 9 bases remaining between them. The CDR3 consists of 16 residues. The chain's CDR3 is CASSYSSDRNTGELFF. For the CDR3, the DNA is TGTGCCAGCAGTTACTCGTCTGACAGGAACACCGGGGAGCTGTTTTTT.

This clonotype occurred many times. The rearrangement joins TRBV12-3 or TRBV12-4 to TRBJ1-1; D is unresolved. The V and J ends lost 4 bases and 13 bases respectively, with 22 bases between them. There are 14 residues in the CDR3. The CDR3 loop reads CASSSFTGPQDGFF. As DNA, the CDR3 is TGTGCCAGCAGTTCTTTTACCGGGCCCCAAGACGGTTTCTTT.

This clonotype has ten or more counts. DNA for the CDR3: TGTGCCACCAGCAGAGATGGTGACAGTCACACAGATACGCAGTATTTT. This sequence encodes CATSRDGDSHTDTQYF. The chain has TRBV15 and TRBJ2-3, with D possibly TRBD1 on 5 matching bases. The CDR3 extends over 16 amino acids. Germline CDR1 and CDR2: LNHNV and YYDKDF (reference sequence). V dropped 0 bases and J dropped 2 bases, with 12 bases sitting between them.

The chain joins TRBV7-2 to TRBJ1-5; tentative D call: TRBD1 (6 bases). CDR1 SGHTA and CDR2 FQGNSA come from the germline V gene. The CDR3 length is 13 residues. V lost 4 bases, J lost 7 bases, and 11 bases lay in between. The CDR3 DNA reads TGTGCCAGCAGCTACCGAGGGGGACAGCCCCAGCATTTT. Protein product: CASSYRGGQPQHF. The complete variable domain, with remaining parts taken from reference TRBV7-2 and TRBJ1-5, reads GAGVSQSPSNKVTEKGKDVELRCDPISGHTALYWYRQSLGQGLEFLIYFQGNSAPDKSGLPSDRFSAERTGGSVSTLTIQRTQQEDSAVYLCASSYRGGQPQHFGDGTRLSIL.

About this clonotype itself: This clone may be a read error of a much larger clone one base away. V usage is TRBV7-2 and J usage is TRBJ2-1; a weak D match, TRBD1 (6 bases). Germline V lookup: CDR1 SGHTA, CDR2 FQGNSA. The CDR3 covers 15 residues. The germline V and J ends were trimmed by 5 bases and 8 bases, with 19 bases remaining between them. The CDR3 DNA sequence: TGTGCCAGCAGCCCGTGGACAGTGGGCCGGGATGAGCAGTTCTTC. Translating it yields CASSPWTVGRDEQFF.